The source of this TCR beta chain is a study of blood T cells in healthy people across ages. This CDR3 has 16 amino acids. Per the germline V gene, CDR1 is SGHRS and CDR2 is YFSETQ. Trimming cost V 2 bases and J 5 bases; bases outside gene matches: 10. With a J-beta primer mix and a sample-barcoded 5' primer, a second PCR ran about 7 to 11 cycles. TCRdb analysed the 5' RACE reads with MiXCR anew, one entry per CDR3 protein. The sample has under 2 million distinct CDR3 sequences; roughly 30% are singletons. The clonotype originates from a woman aged 30 to 39 in good health. The sample comprised blood. The chain has TRBV5-1 and TRBJ2-5, with 9 positions matching TRBD1. CDR3 loop: CASSFPYRGRGETQYF. DNA for the CDR3: TGCGCCAGCAGCTTCCCCTACAGGGGGCGAGGGGAGACCCAGTACTTC.